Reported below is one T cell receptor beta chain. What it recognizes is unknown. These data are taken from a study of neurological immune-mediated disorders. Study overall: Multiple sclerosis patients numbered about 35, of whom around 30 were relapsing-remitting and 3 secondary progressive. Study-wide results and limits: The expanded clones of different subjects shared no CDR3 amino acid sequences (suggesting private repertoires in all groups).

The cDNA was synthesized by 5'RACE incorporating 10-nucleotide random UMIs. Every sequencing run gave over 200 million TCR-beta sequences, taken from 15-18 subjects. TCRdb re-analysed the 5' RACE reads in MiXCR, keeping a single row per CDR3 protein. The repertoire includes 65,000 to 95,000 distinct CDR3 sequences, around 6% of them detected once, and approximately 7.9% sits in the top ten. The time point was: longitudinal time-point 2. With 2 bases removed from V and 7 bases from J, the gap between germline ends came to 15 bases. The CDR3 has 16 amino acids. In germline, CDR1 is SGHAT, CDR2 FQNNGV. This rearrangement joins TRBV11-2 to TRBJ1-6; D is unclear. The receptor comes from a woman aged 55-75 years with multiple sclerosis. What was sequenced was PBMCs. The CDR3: CASSLLVGTANSPLHF. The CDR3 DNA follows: TGTGCCAGCAGCTTACTAGTGGGTACGGCAAATTCACCCCTCCACTTT.